Shown below are 5 T cell receptor beta chains from a single sample sequenced in a study of beta chain features in type 1 diabetes. Study observations and caveats: Type 1 diabetes patients had TCRB CDR3s that were shorter (moderately but significantly so) in all four CD4+ subsets.

Sequencing targeted expressed TCRB transcripts, as all isolated RNA had been reverse transcribed. Profiled with immunoSEQ multiplex PCR; TCRdb holds only in-frame clones, not every one. The sample has some 350,000 clones, about 13% seen once; the top ten hold roughly 0.015%. These receptors have no known antigen. The sample consisted of naive CD4+ T cells from blood. Receptor source: a woman between 18 and 29 years old with type 1 diabetes.

This clone has only a few counts. The chain employs TRBV5-4 and TRBJ2-3; D ambiguous. CDR1 is SGHNT, CDR2 YYREEE, per germline (reference sequence). The CDR3 covers 12 residues. V was pared by 4 bases and J by 6 bases, with 9 bases between. Here the CDR3 reads CASSLARDTQYF. CDR3 coding DNA: TGTGCCAGCAGCCTGGCTAGGGATACGCAGTATTTT.

The CDR3 spells CASRVNRAHEQFF. CDR3 DNA: TGTGCCAGCAGGGTTAACAGGGCCCATGAGCAGTTCTTC. The chain is built from TRBV28 and TRBJ2-1; tentative D call: TRBD1 (6 bases). Germline CDR1 reads MDHEN; CDR2 reads SYDVKM. Trimming shortened V by 6 bases and J by 8 bases, and 14 bases separated the two germline ends. CDR3 length: 13 amino acids.

The J gene is TRBJ2-1, the V gene TRBV5-4, with a weak D call TRBD1 (8 bases). CDR1 and CDR2 (germline): SGHNT, YYREEE (reference sequence). Trimming took 0 bases from V and 6 from J, leaving 19 bases between them. The CDR3 sequence is 17 residues long. Here the CDR3 DNA reads TGTGCCAGCAGCTTGGGACAGGGGAAGTTAGCGGGCAATGAGCAGTTCTTC. Protein product: CASSLGQGKLAGNEQFF.

This rearrangement joins TRBV7-2 to TRBJ2-3; D is undetermined. The germline V and J ends were trimmed by 1 base and 6 bases, with 14 bases remaining between them. Per germline, CDR1 SGHTA and CDR2 FQGNSA. This CDR3 contains 15 residues. The CDR3 DNA sequence: TGTGCCAGCAGCTTAGGTTTGTCAATCGCGGATACGCAGTATTTT. The encoded protein is CASSLGLSIADTQYF.

The table lists this clone with a few counts. The CDR3: CASSSQGDEQFF. In DNA form, the CDR3 reads TGTGCCAGCAGCTCACAGGGCGATGAGCAGTTCTTC. The chain recombines TRBV5-6 with TRBJ2-1, with a tentative D call TRBD1 (6 bases). V shed 3 bases and J shed 8 bases, with 9 bases lying between them. From germline, CDR1 is SGHDT and CDR2 YYEEEE. This CDR3 spans 12 amino acids.